These 24 T cell receptor beta chains came from one sample sequenced in a study of PD-1 blockade in classical Hodgkin lymphoma. Time point of the sample: cycle 4 day 1 (C4D1), after around six weeks of nivolumab. In every patient, relapse followed autologous stem cell transplantation, while exposure to brentuximab vedotin differed. Repertoires were generated with immunoSEQ multiplex PCR, while TCRdb's copy carries only in-frame clones and drops some. This repertoire shows approximately 45,000 clones, 60% to 75% found once; its top ten account for about 3.4%. Sequencing used peripheral blood mononuclear cells (PBMCs), obtained before the fourth cycle of nivolumab. The receptors come from a human donor with classical Hodgkin lymphoma.

Points on this clone: Other DNA sequences in the same sample also yield this CDR3. This chain links TRBV28 with TRBJ2-3, with D perhaps matching TRBD2 (6 bases). The germline gives CDR1 MDHEN, CDR2 SYDVKM. CDR3 length equals 13 residues. Between the trimmed V and J ends, which lost 6 bases and 0 bases, there was a span of 7 bases. In DNA, the CDR3 is TGTGCCAGCAGCGGGACTAGCACAGATACGCAGTATTTT. This sequence encodes CASSGTSTDTQYF.

This clone came up once. The chain uses TRBV7-9 and TRBJ1-5; D is perhaps TRBD1 (5 bases). The CDR3 sequence is 12 residues long. Deletions cut 1 base from V and 7 bases from J, with 5 bases between. Germline loops: CDR1 SEHNR, CDR2 FQNEAQ (reference sequence). The CDR3 DNA is TGTGCCAGCAGCTTAGGGACACAGCCCCAGCATTTT. The encoded protein is CASSLGTQPQHF.

This chain joins TRBV6-5 and TRBJ1-1; D gene unclear. The V end was cut by 2 bases, the J end by 1 base, with 11 bases between. Germline V gene sequence: CDR1 MNHEY, CDR2 SVGAGI. CDR3 length: 15 amino acids. The CDR3 sequence is CASSYGGLGNTEAFF. Here the CDR3 DNA reads TGTGCCAGCAGTTACGGAGGGCTAGGGAACACTGAAGCTTTCTTT.

V is TRBV9 and J is TRBJ2-2; possibly TRBD2 for D (5 bases). The CDR3 length is 15 residues. Per the germline V gene, CDR1 is SGDLS and CDR2 is YYNGEE. V was trimmed by 3 bases and J by 2 bases, leaving 11 bases between them. The CDR3: CASSARGSNTGELFF. The CDR3 region has the DNA TGTGCCAGCAGCGCTCGGGGTTCTAACACCGGGGAGCTGTTTTTT.

This clone showed up just a few times. This sequence joins TRBV7-2 and TRBJ1-4; D perhaps matches TRBD1 (5 bases). Trimming shortened V by 3 bases and J by 3 bases, and 11 bases separated the two germline ends. Germline-derived CDR1 and CDR2 are SGHTA and FQGNSA. The CDR3 sequence is 15 residues long. The CDR3 DNA sequence: TGTGCCAGCAGCTTCTCCAGGGTGGCTAATGAAAAACTGTTTTTT. The encoded protein is CASSFSRVANEKLFF.

V is TRBV27 and J is TRBJ2-6, with D hard to call. CDR3 size: 12 residues. Trimming stripped 6 bases from V and 2 bases from J, with 2 bases between. CDR1 is MNHEY and CDR2 is SMNVEV in the germline V gene (reference sequence). CDR3 protein: CASRAGANVLTF. CDR3 in DNA: TGTGCCAGCAGGGCTGGGGCCAACGTCCTGACTTTC.

With respect to this clone: One junction end disagrees with the germline gene, perhaps due to a read error. The chain is built from TRBV7-2 and TRBJ2-3; D may be TRBD1 (6 bases). The CDR3 has 15 amino acids. Per germline, CDR1 SGHTA and CDR2 FQGNSA. CDR3 amino acids: CASRLEGDSTDTQYF. The DNA of the CDR3 is TGTGCCAGCAGATTAGAGGGGGACAGCACAGATACGCAGTATTTT.

This clone came up a few times. The rearrangement links TRBV9 to TRBJ2-5; D may be TRBD1 or TRBD2 (5 bases each). The length of the CDR3 is 13 residues. From germline, CDR1 is SGDLS and CDR2 YYNGEE. V was trimmed by 8 bases and J by 0 bases, leaving 11 bases between them. CDR3 DNA: TGTGCCAGTGGGGGACCCAACCAAGAGACCCAGTACTTC. Protein sequence: CASGGPNQETQYF.

CDR3: CASSLGHPKAQYF. Here the CDR3 DNA reads TGTGCCAGCAGCTTAGGGCACCCCAAGGCCCAGTACTTC. The V and J genes are TRBV7-3 and TRBJ2-5, with D unresolved. The germline gives CDR1 SGHTA, CDR2 FQGTGA. The germline V and J ends were trimmed by 2 bases and 9 bases, with 13 bases remaining between them. CDR3 size: 13 residues.

The gene calls are TRBV28 and TRBJ1-1; D is uncertain. The germline V and J ends were trimmed by 6 bases and 3 bases, with 11 bases remaining between them. Germline V gene sequence: CDR1 MDHEN, CDR2 SYDVKM. CDR3 length: 13 residues. CDR3 DNA sequence: TGTGCCAGCAGCTCGGTGGGAGACACTGAAGCTTTCTTT. Translating gives CASSSVGDTEAFF.

The chain combines TRBV19 with TRBJ1-6; tentative D call: TRBD1 (6 bases). The V gene's germline CDR1 is LNHDA and CDR2 SQIVND (reference sequence). V gave up 6 bases and J gave up 7 bases, with 16 bases separating them. The CDR3 length is 15 residues. The DNA of the CDR3 is TGTGCCAGTAGGACGGGACGGGGGGCAAATTCACCCCTCCACTTT. Translated: CASRTGRGANSPLHF.

This chain links TRBV7-9 with TRBJ2-7, with D possibly matching TRBD2 (7 bases). This CDR3 spans 14 amino acids. V lost 2 bases and J 5 bases, leaving 13 bases between the germline ends. Germline CDR1 reads SEHNR; CDR2 reads FQNEAQ (reference sequence). The CDR3 loop reads CASSLTRGADEQYF. As DNA, the CDR3 is TGTGCCAGCAGCTTAACTCGGGGGGCGGACGAGCAGTACTTC.

The genes are TRBV28 and TRBJ1-3; no definite D call. Germline loops: CDR1 MDHEN, CDR2 SYDVKM. V lost 6 bases and J 0 bases, leaving 18 bases between the germline ends. The CDR3 totals 17 residues. CDR3 in DNA: TGTGCCAGCAGCCCCTCCGGGAGGGCAATCTCTGGAAACACCATATATTTT. Its protein product is CASSPSGRAISGNTIYF.

The V and J genes are TRBV28 and TRBJ2-7; TRBD1 is a possible D gene (5 bases). Per the germline V gene, CDR1 is MDHEN and CDR2 is SYDVKM. CDR3 length equals 14 residues. V lost 0 bases and J 3 bases, leaving 9 bases between the germline ends. The CDR3 region is CASSLWTEGYEQYF. CDR3 sequence (DNA): TGTGCCAGCAGTTTATGGACAGAAGGCTACGAGCAGTACTTC.

The chain links TRBV2 to TRBJ2-5; 9 bases agree with TRBD2. V lost 7 bases, J lost 4 bases, and 10 bases stayed unmatched. The CDR3 covers 15 residues. The V gene's germline CDR1 is SNHLY and CDR2 FYNNEI. CDR3 sequence: CASTEGGRGGETQYF. CDR3 DNA: TGTGCCAGCACCGAGGGCGGGAGGGGAGGAGAGACCCAGTACTTC. Combining the CDR3 with reference TRBV2 and TRBJ2-5 gives the whole variable domain EPEVTQTPSHQVTQMGQEVILRCVPISNHLYFYWYRQILGQKVEFLVSFYNNEISEKSEIFDDQFSVERPDGSNFTLKIRSTKLEDSAMYFCASTEGGRGGETQYFGPGTRLLVL.

The chain is built from TRBV7-9 and TRBJ1-5; 7 positions match TRBD1. Germline V gene lookup returns CDR1 SEHNR and CDR2 FQNEAQ (reference sequence). V shed 6 bases, J shed 6 bases, and the junction held 11 bases outside the gene matches. This CDR3 has 15 amino acids. The DNA of the CDR3 is TGTGCCAGCAGGACCCAGGGGGTGGCCACTCAGCCCCAGCATTTT. It specifies CASRTQGVATQPQHF. The variable domain in full, completed from reference TRBV7-9 and TRBJ1-5, reads DTGVSQNPRHKITKRGQNVTFRCDPISEHNRLYWYRQTLGQGPEFLTYFQNEAQLEKSRLLSDRFSAERPKGSFSTLEIQRTEQGDSAMYLCASRTQGVATQPQHFGDGTRLSIL.

The chain joins TRBV5-8 to TRBJ1-5, with D possibly TRBD1 on 5 matching bases. The CDR3 loop spans 15 amino acids. V lost 0 bases and J 3 bases, leaving 10 bases between the germline ends. Germline V gene lookup returns CDR1 SGHTS and CDR2 YDEGEE. CDR3 sequence reads: CASSLGQGNNQPQHF. In DNA, the CDR3 is TGTGCCAGCAGCTTGGGGCAGGGTAACAATCAGCCCCAGCATTTT.

The chain combines TRBV5-1 with TRBJ2-2; D remains unclear. This CDR3 has 14 residues. The germline CDR1 and CDR2 sequences are SGHRS and YFSETQ. With 7 bases removed from V and 2 bases from J, the gap between germline ends came to 12 bases. DNA for the CDR3: TGCGCCAGCTCATTATGGATCAACACCGGGGAGCTGTTTTTT. Translated: CASSLWINTGELFF.

The chain joins TRBV2 to TRBJ2-1, with D possibly matching TRBD2 (6 bases). The CDR3 has 15 residues. V was trimmed by 7 bases and J by 0 bases, leaving 13 bases between them. The germline V gene has CDR1 SNHLY and CDR2 FYNNEI. CDR3 protein: CASTRGDPSYNEQFF. The CDR3 DNA reads TGTGCCAGCACCCGCGGGGATCCCTCCTACAATGAGCAGTTCTTC.

The chain links TRBV28 to TRBJ1-5; tentatively, D is TRBD1 (5 bases). This CDR3 has 15 residues. CDR1 is MDHEN and CDR2 is SYDVKM in the germline V gene. V was cut by 2 bases and J by 1 base, with 9 bases left in between. Written as DNA, the CDR3 is TGTGCCAGCAGTTTAGGTGACAGAAGCAATCAGCCCCAGCATTTT. Translating gives CASSLGDRSNQPQHF. The full variable domain, completed using reference TRBV28 and TRBJ1-5, is DVKVTQSSRYLVKRTGEKVFLECVQDMDHENMFWYRQDPGLGLRLIYFSYDVKMKEKGDIPEGYSVSREKKERFSLILESASTNQTSMYLCASSLGDRSNQPQHFGDGTRLSIL.

The rearrangement links TRBV5-4 to TRBJ2-7; D tentatively fits TRBD1 or TRBD2 (5 bases each). The CDR3 extends over 15 amino acids. Germline values: CDR1 SGHNT, CDR2 YYREEE (reference sequence). Trimming pared 0 bases from V and 5 bases from J, leaving 15 bases between. DNA of the CDR3: TGTGCCAGCAGCTTGGGAGGGCAGGGTCACCACGAGCAGTACTTC. Amino acid sequence: CASSLGGQGHHEQYF.

This clone was recorded a few times. This chain uses TRBV4-2 with TRBJ1-5; D not resolved. This CDR3 spans 18 amino acids. Germline loops: CDR1 LGHNA, CDR2 YNFKEQ. The V end was cut by 5 bases, the J end by 3 bases, with 23 bases between. The CDR3 nucleotides are TGTGCCAGCAGCGAACGACAAACAGAGTCCTTGATCAATCAGCCCCAGCATTTT. Translated, it gives CASSERQTESLINQPQHF.

This clone was seen at least ten times. This chain links TRBV7-2 with TRBJ2-1, with TRBD1 identical over 8 bases. This CDR3 has 15 residues. Trimming at V came to 4 bases and at J to 6 bases, leaving 8 bases not matched to a gene. CDR1 and CDR2 (germline): SGHTA, FQGNSA. CDR3 bases: TGTGCCAGCAGCTCCGACGGACAGGGCTTCAATGAGCAGTTCTTC. Amino acids: CASSSDGQGFNEQFF.

This clone was recorded a few times. This chain connects TRBV2 to TRBJ2-7; 7 nucleotides align to TRBD1. The V gene's germline CDR1 is SNHLY and CDR2 FYNNEI. Trimming cost V 2 bases and J 4 bases; bases outside gene matches: 5. CDR3 length: 14 residues. CDR3 in amino acids: CASSERTGVYEQYF. The CDR3 DNA is TGTGCCAGCAGTGAAAGGACAGGAGTGTACGAGCAGTACTTC.